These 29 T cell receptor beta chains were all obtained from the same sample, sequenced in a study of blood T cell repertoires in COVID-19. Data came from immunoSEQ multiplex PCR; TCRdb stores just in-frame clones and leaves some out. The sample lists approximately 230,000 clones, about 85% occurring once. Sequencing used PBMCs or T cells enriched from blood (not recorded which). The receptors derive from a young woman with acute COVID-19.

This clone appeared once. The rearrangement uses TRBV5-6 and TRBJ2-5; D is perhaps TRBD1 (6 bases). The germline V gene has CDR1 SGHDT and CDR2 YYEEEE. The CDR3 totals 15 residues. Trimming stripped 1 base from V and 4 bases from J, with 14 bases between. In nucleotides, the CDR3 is TGTGCCAGCAGCTTGAGGCCCAGGGGATCAGAGACCCAGTACTTC. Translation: CASSLRPRGSETQYF.

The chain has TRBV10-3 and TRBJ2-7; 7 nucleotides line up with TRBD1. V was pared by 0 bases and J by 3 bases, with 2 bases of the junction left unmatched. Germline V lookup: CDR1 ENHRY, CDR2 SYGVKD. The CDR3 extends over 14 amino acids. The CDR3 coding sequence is TGTGCCATCAGTGAGTCGACAGGGCTCTACGAGCAGTACTTC. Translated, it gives CAISESTGLYEQYF.

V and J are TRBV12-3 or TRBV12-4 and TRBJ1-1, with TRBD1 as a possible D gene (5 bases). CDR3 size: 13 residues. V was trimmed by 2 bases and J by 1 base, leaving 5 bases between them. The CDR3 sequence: CASSLRGNTEAFF. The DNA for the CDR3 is TGTGCCAGCAGTTTAAGGGGGAACACTGAAGCTTTCTTT.

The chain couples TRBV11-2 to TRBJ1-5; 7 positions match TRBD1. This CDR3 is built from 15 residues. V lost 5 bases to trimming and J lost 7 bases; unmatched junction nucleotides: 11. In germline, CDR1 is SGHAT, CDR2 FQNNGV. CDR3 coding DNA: TGTGCCAGCAGCCAAGACAGGGACCTTAGCCAGCCCCAGCATTTT. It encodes CASSQDRDLSQPQHF.

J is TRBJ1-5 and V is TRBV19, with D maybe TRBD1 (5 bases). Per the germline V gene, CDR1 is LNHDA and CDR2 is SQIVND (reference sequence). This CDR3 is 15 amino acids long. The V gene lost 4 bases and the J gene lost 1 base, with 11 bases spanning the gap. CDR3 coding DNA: TGTGCCAGTAGTAAGGGGCGACAGAGCAATCAGCCCCAGCATTTT. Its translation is CASSKGRQSNQPQHF.

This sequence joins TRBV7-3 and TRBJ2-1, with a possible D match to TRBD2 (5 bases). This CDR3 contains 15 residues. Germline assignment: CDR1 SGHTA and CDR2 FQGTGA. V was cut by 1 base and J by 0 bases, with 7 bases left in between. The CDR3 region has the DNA TGTGCCAGCAGCTTAATGGGGAGCTCCTACAATGAGCAGTTCTTC. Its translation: CASSLMGSSYNEQFF.

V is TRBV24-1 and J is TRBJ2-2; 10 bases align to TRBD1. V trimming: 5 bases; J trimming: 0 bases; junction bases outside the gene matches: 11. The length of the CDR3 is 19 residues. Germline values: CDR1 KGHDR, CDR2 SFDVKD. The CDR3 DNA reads TGTGCCACCAGTGGGGCTCGGACAGGGGGGCCCCCGAACACCGGGGAGCTGTTTTTT. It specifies CATSGARTGGPPNTGELFF.

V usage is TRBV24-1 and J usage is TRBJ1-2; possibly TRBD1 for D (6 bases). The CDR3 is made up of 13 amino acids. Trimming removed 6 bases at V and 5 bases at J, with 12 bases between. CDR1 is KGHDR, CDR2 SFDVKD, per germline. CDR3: CATSTGNGYGYTF. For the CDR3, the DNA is TGTGCCACCAGTACAGGGAATGGATATGGCTACACCTTC.

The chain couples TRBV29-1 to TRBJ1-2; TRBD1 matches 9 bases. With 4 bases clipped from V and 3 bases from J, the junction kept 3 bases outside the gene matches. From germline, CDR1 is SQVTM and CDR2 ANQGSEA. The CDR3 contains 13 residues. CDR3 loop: CSVVTGGDYGYTF. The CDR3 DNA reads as TGCAGCGTTGTTACAGGGGGCGACTATGGCTACACCTTC.

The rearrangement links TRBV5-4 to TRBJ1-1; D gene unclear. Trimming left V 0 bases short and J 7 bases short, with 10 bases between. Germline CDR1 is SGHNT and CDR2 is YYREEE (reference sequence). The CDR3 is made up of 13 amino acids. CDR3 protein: CASSLAGGSEAFF. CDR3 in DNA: TGTGCCAGCAGCTTGGCCGGCGGGAGTGAAGCTTTCTTT. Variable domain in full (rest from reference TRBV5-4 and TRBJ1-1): ETGVTQSPTHLIKTRGQQVTLRCSSQSGHNTVSWYQQALGQGPQFIFQYYREEENGRGNFPPRFSGLQFPNYSSELNVNALELDDSALYLCASSLAGGSEAFFGQGTRLTVV.

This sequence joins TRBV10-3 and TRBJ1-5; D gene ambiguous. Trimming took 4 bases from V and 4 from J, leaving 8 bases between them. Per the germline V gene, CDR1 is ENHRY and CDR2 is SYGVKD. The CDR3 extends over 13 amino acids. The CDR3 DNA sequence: TGTGCCATCAGTGCGGGCGGGAATCAGCCCCAGCATTTT. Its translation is CAISAGGNQPQHF.

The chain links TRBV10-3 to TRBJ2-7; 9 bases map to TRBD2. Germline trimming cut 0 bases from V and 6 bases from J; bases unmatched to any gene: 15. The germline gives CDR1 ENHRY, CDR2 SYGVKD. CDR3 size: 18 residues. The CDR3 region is CAISESTSGGLFVGEQYF. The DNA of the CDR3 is TGTGCCATCAGTGAGTCGACTAGCGGTGGTTTATTCGTCGGCGAGCAGTACTTC.

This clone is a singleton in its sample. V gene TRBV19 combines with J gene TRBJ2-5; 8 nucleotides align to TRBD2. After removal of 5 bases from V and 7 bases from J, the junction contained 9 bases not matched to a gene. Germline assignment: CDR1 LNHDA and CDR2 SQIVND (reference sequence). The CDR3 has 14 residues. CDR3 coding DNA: TGTGCCAGTAGTCGACGGGAGGGCCTCGGGACCCAGTACTTC. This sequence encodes CASSRREGLGTQYF.

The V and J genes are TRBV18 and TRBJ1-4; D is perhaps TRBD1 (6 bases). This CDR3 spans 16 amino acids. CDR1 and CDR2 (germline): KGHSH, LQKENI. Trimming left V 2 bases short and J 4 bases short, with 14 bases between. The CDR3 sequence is CASSPNSGAINEKLFF. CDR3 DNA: TGTGCCAGCTCACCAAACTCAGGGGCCATTAATGAAAAACTGTTTTTT.

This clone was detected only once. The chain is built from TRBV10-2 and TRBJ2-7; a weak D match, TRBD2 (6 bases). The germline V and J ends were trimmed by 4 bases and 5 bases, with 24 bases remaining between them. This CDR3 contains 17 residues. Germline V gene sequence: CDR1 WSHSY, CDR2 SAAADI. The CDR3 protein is CASSVLAIRLGSNEQYF. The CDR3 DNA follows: TGCGCCAGCAGTGTCCTAGCGATTAGGCTGGGTTCTAACGAGCAGTACTTC.

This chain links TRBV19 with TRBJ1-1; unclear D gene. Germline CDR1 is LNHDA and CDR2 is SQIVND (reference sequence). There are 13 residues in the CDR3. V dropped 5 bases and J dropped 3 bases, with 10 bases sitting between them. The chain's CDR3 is CASSLGADTEAFF. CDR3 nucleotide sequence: TGTGCCAGTAGTCTGGGCGCCGACACTGAAGCTTTCTTT.

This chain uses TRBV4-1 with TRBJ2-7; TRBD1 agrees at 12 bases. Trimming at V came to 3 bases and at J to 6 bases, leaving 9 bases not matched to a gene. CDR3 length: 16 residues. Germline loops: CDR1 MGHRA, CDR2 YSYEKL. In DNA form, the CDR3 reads TGCGCCAGCAGCCATCACCCGGGACAGGGGGCAAGCGAGCAGTACTTC. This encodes CASSHHPGQGASEQYF.

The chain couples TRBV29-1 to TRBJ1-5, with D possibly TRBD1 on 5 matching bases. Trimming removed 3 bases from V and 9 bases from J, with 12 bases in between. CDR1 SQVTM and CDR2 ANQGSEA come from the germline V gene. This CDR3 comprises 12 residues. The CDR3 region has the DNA TGCAGCGTTGAGCAGGGCGGCGGGCCCCAGCATTTT. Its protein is CSVEQGGGPQHF.

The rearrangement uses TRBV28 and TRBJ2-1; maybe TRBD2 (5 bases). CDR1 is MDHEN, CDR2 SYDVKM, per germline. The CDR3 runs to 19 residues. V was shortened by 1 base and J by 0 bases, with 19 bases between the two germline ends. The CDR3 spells CASSLLRSGTRNSYNEQFF. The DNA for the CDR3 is TGTGCCAGCAGTTTATTACGGTCGGGAACCCGAAACTCCTACAATGAGCAGTTCTTC. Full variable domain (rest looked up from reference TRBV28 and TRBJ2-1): DVKVTQSSRYLVKRTGEKVFLECVQDMDHENMFWYRQDPGLGLRLIYFSYDVKMKEKGDIPEGYSVSREKKERFSLILESASTNQTSMYLCASSLLRSGTRNSYNEQFFGPGTRLTVL.

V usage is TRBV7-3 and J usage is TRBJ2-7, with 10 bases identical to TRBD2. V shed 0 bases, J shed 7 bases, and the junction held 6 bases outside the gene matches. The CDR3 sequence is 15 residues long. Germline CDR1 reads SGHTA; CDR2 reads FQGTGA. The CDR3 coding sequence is TGTGCCAGCAGCTTAACGTCTAGCGGGAGCGGTGAGCAGTACTTC. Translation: CASSLTSSGSGEQYF.

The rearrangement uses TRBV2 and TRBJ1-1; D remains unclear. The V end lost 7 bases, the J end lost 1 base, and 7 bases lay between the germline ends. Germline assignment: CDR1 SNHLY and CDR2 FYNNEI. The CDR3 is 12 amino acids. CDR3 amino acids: CASTTRNTEAFF. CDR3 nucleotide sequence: TGTGCCAGCACAACAAGGAACACTGAAGCTTTCTTT.

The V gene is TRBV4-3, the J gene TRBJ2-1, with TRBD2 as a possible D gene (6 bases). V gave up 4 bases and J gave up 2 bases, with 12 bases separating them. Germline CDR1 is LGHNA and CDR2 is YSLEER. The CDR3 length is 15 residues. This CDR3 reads CASSPEGTAYNEQFF. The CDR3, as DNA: TGCGCCAGCAGCCCCGAGGGGACTGCCTACAATGAGCAGTTCTTC.

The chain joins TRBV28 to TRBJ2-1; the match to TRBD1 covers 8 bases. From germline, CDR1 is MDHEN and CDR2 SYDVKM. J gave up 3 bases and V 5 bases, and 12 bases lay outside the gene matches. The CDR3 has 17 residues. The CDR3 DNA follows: TGTGCCAGCAGTACACACCGACAGGGGAAGGGCTACAATGAGCAGTTCTTC. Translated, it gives CASSTHRQGKGYNEQFF.

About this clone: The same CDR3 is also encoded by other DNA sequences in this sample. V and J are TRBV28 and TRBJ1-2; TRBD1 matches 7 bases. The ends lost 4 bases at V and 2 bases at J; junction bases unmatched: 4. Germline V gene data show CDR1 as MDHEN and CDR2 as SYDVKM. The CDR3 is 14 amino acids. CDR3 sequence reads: CASSSGTANYGYTF. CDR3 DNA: TGTGCCAGCAGTTCCGGGACAGCGAACTATGGCTACACCTTC.

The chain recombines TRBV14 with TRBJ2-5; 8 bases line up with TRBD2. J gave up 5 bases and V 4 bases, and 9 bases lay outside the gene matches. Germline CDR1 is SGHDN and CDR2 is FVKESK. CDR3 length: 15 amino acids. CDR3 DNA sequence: TGTGCCAGCAGCCGGGGGACTAGGGCTGAGGAGACCCAGTACTTC. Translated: CASSRGTRAEETQYF.

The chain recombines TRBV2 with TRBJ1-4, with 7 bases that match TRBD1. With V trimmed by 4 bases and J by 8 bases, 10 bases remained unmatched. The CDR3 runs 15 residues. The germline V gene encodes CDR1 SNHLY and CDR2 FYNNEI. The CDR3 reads CASSGRDSRWEKLFF. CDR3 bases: TGTGCCAGCAGTGGCAGGGACAGCCGGTGGGAAAAACTGTTTTTT.

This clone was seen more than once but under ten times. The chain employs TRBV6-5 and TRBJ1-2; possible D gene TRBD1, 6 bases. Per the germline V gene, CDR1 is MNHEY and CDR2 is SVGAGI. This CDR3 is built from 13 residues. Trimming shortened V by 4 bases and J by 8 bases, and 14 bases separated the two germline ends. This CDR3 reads CASSWTAWGGYTF. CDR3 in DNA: TGTGCCAGCAGTTGGACAGCTTGGGGGGGCTACACCTTC.

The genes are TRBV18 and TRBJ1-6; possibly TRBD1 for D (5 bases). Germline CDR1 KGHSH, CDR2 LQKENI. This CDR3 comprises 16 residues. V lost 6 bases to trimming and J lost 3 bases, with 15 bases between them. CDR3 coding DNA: TGTGCCAGCTCCTCGAGGCAGGGTGACTATAATTCACCCCTCCACTTT. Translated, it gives CASSSRQGDYNSPLHF.

Written as DNA, the CDR3 is TGCGCCAGCAGCGAAGTCACAGAGAGCTCCTACGAGCAGTACTTC. Its translation: CASSEVTESSYEQYF. This chain links TRBV5-1 with TRBJ2-7; D remains unclear. There are 15 residues in the CDR3. Trimming shortened V by 4 bases and J by 0 bases, and 14 bases separated the two germline ends. Looked up from germline, CDR1 is SGHRS and CDR2 is YFSETQ.